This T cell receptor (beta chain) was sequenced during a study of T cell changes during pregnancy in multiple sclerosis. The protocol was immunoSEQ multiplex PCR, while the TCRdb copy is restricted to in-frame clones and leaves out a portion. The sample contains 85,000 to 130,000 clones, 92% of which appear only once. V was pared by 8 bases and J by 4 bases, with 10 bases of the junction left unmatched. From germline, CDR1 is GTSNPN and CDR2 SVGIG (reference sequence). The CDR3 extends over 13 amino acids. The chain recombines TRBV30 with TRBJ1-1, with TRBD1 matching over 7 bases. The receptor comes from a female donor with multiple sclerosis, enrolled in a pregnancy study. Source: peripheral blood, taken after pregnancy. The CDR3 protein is CAINRGTSTEAFF. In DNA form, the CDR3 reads TGTGCCATAAACAGGGGTACCTCCACTGAAGCTTTCTTT.